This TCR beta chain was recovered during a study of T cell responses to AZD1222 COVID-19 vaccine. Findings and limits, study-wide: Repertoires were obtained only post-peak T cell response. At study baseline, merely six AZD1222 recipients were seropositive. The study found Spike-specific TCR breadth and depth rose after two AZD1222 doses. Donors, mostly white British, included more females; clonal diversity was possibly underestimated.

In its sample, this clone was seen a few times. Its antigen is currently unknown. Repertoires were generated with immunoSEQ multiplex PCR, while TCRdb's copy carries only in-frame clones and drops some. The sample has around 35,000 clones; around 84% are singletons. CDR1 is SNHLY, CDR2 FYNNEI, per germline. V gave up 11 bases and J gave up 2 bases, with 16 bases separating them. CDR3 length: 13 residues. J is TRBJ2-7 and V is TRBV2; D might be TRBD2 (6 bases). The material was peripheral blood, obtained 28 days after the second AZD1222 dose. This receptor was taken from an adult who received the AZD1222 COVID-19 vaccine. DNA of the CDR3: TGTGCCGTCCGAGGAGGGGAAACCTACGAGCAGTACTTC. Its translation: CAVRGGETYEQYF.